This TCR beta chain emerged from a study of blood T cell repertoires in COVID-19. Clones were read by immunoSEQ multiplex PCR, and TCRdb kept only the in-frame ones, dropping some. The data contain over 200,000 clones, about nine tenths of them singletons. This clonotype was sampled from a woman in her sixties or seventies with acute or convalescent COVID-19. Sequencing was carried out using peripheral blood.

The CDR3 here is CASSYGLAGDEQYF. The CDR3 coding sequence is TGTGCCAGCAGTTATGGGCTAGCGGGAGACGAGCAGTACTTC. The chain uses TRBV6-5 and TRBJ2-7, with TRBD2 matching 10 bases. The CDR3 loop spans 14 amino acids. Germline V lookup: CDR1 MNHEY, CDR2 SVGAGI. Trimming cost V 3 bases and J 5 bases; bases outside gene matches: 4.